This paragraph covers one T cell receptor beta chain sequence. This CDR3 is built from 13 residues. Germline CDR1 SGHNT, CDR2 YENEEA. Trimming removed 0 bases from V and 10 bases from J, with 12 bases in between. TCRdb's copy holds only in-frame clones and misses some; the assay was immunoSEQ multiplex PCR. The sample holds some 370,000 clones; around 86% are singletons and the top ten take approximately 5%. The data derive from a study of blood T cell repertoires in COVID-19. Study summary: Sample material is recorded as cDNA or gDNA derived from T cells, B-cell-depleted T cells, or PBMCs.

The study recruited people aged roughly 18 to 100 years across 20 to 30 US areas. Sequences were obtained from PBMCs or T cells enriched from blood (not recorded which). The rearrangement uses TRBV11-3 and TRBJ1-1, with D unresolved. This clonotype originated in a woman aged 50 to 65 who had recovered from COVID-19. Here the CDR3 reads CASSLDRERGAFF. DNA for the CDR3: TGTGCCAGCAGCTTAGATAGGGAACGGGGAGCTTTCTTT.